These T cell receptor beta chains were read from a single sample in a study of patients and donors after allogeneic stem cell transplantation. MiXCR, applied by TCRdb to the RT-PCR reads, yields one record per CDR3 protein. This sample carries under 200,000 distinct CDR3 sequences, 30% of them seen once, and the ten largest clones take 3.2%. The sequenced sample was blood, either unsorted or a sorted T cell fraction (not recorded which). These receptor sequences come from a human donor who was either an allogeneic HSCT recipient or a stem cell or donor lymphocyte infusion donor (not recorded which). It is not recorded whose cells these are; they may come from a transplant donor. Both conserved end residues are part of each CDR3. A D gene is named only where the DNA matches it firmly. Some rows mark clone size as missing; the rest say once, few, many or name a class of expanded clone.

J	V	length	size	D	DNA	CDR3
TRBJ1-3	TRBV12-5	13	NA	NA	TGTGCTAGTGGTTTGGCGCCGGGGAACACCATATATTTT	CASGLAPGNTIYF
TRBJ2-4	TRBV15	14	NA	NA	TGTGCCACCAGCATGGGAGGTACCAAAAACATTCAGTACTTC	CATSMGGTKNIQYF
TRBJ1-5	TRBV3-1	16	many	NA	TGTGCCAGCAGCCAAGATGGGGGTAGGGGCAATCAGCCCCAGCATTTT	CASSQDGGRGNQPQHF
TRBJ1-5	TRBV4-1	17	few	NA	TGCGCCAGCAGCCAAGTAGGGGCACCGGGGGACAATCAGCCCCAGCATTTT	CASSQVGAPGDNQPQHF
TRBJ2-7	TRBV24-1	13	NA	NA	TGTGCCACCAGTGATCCGACTAGCTACGAGCAGTACTTC	CATSDPTSYEQYF
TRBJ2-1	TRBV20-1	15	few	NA	TGCAGTGCAAACCCTGACAGGTTTGCGTACAATGAGCAGTTCTTC	CSANPDRFAYNEQFF
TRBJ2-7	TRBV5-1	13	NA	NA	TGCGCCAGCAGCTTAGGTATCGGGTACGAGCAGTACTTC	CASSLGIGYEQYF
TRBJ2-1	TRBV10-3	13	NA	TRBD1	TGTGCCATCAGACCTTTTACGGGACAGGTGGAGTTCTTC	CAIRPFTGQVEFF
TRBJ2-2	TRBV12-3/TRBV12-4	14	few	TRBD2	TGTGCCAGCATCCGCGGGAGCTGGCCCGGGGAGCTGTTTTTT	CASIRGSWPGELFF
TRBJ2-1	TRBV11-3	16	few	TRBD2	TGTGCCAGCAGCGTGACTAGCGGGAAAACATACAATGAGCAGTTCTTC	CASSVTSGKTYNEQFF
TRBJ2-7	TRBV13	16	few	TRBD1	TGTGCCAGCAGCTCCCCCGGGACAGGAGGTTTTTACGAGCAGTACTTC	CASSSPGTGGFYEQYF
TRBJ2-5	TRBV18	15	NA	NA	TGTGCCAGCTCACTTCCGGGACGCGGTGAAGAGACCCAGTACTTC	CASSLPGRGEETQYF
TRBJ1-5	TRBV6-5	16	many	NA	TGTGCCAGCAGTTTAACAGGGAGGGGGATAAATCAGCCCCAGCATTTT	CASSLTGRGINQPQHF
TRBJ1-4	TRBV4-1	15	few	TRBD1	TGCGCCAGCAGCCCCACAGGGGGTACTAATGAAAAACTGTTTTTT	CASSPTGGTNEKLFF
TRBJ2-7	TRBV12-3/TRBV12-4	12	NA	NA	TGTGCCAGCAGTTGGGGCTTGGGCGAGCAGTACTTC	CASSWGLGEQYF
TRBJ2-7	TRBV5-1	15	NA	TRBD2	TGCGCCAGCAGCTTAAACCCGGGACTAGCGTTCGAGCAGTACTTC	CASSLNPGLAFEQYF
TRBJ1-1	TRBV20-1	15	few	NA	TGCAGTGCTAGACCTTGGGAGGGGTATGTCACTGAAGCTTTCTTT	CSARPWEGYVTEAFF
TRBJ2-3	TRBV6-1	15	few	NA	TGTGCCAGCAGTGTTGGAGGGGTTGGCCCAGATACGCAGTATTTT	CASSVGGVGPDTQYF
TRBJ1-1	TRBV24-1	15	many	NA	TGTGCCACCAGTGATTTGGGATGGGGGAACACTGAAGCTTTCTTT	CATSDLGWGNTEAFF
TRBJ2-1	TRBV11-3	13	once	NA	TGTGCCAGCAGCTTATGGGGCTACAATGAGCAGTTCTTC	CASSLWGYNEQFF